This TCR beta chain was captured by sequencing in a study of shared clonotypes between healthy human individuals. Whole-study findings and limits: Non-shared clonotypes were found to have lower generation probabilities than the clonotypes that were shared by all four of the sorted-subset donors.

Concerning this clone: The antigen is undetermined.

Method: immunoSEQ multiplex PCR; TCRdb's copy keeps in-frame clones and lacks some. In the table there are 2.3 million or so clones, about 92% of which are singletons. CDR1 is SGHNT, CDR2 YENEEA, per germline. This CDR3 has 14 residues. V was trimmed by 5 bases and J by 3 bases, leaving 13 bases between them. CD4+ cell separation produced CD45RA+ naive and CD45RA-negative memory subsets. This clonotype was sampled from a man aged 18 to 29 in good health. Some clones in this sample may be carry-over from other donors' samples. This chain connects TRBV11-3 to TRBJ1-1, with D unresolved. Sequenced input: naive CD4+ T cells from PBMCs. The subset here: CD45RA+ positively selected. The CDR3 nucleotides are TGTGCCAGCAGCCCCTATCCGGGCGACACTGAAGCTTTCTTT. It codes for CASSPYPGDTEAFF.